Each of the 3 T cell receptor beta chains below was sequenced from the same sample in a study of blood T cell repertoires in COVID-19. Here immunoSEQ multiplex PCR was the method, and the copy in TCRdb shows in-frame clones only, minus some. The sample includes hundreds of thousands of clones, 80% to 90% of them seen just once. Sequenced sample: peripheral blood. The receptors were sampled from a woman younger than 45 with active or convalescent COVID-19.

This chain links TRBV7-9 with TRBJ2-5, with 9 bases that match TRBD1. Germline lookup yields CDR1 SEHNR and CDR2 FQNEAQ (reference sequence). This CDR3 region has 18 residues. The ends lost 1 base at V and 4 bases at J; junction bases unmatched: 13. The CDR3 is CASSLEELTDRGRETQYF. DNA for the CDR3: TGTGCCAGCAGCTTAGAGGAATTGACGGACAGGGGTAGAGAGACCCAGTACTTC.

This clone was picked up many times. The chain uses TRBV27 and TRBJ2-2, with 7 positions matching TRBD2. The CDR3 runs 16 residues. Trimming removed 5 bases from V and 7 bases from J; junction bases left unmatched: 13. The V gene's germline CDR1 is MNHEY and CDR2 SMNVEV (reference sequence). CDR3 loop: CASSTRTSPFGGELFF. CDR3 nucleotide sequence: TGTGCCAGCAGTACACGGACTAGTCCCTTCGGCGGGGAGCTGTTTTTT.

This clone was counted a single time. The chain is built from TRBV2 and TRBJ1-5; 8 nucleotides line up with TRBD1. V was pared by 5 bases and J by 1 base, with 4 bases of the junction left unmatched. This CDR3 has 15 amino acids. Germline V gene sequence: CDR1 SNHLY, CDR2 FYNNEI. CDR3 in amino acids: CASSSDRVSNQPQHF. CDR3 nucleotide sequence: TGTGCCAGCAGTTCGGACAGGGTAAGCAATCAGCCCCAGCATTTT.